These T cell receptor beta chains were read from a single sample in a study of T cell responses to AZD1222 COVID-19 vaccine. Repertoires were generated with immunoSEQ multiplex PCR, while TCRdb's copy carries only in-frame clones and drops some. This sample has roughly 180,000 clones, with around 90% found just once. This specimen was peripheral blood, taken 28 days after the second AZD1222 dose. Receptors were obtained from an adult who received the AZD1222 COVID-19 vaccine. CDR3s include the opening cysteine and the closing phenylalanine or tryptophan. Each record gives: J gene, clone size, V gene, D gene, CDR3 DNA, CDR3 protein. The D gene is left open where the match is weak. Some rows mark clone size as missing; the rest say once, few, many or name a class of expanded clone.

J: TRBJ1-5
size: few
V: TRBV18
D: TRBD1
DNA: TGTGCCAGCTCACCACTTTCAGGGGGCCTTATTAGCAATCAGCCCCAGCATTTT
CDR3: CASSPLSGGLISNQPQHF

J: TRBJ2-1
size: .
V: TRBV7-2
D: TRBD2
DNA: TGTGCCAGCAGCCTGACTAGCGGGGGGGCCGGTGAGCAGTTCTTC
CDR3: CASSLTSGGAGEQFF

J: TRBJ2-2
size: .
V: TRBV6-4
D: TRBD2
DNA: TGTGCCAGCAGCCAGACTAGCGGGAGGGCGAACACCGGGGAGCTGTTTTTT
CDR3: CASSQTSGRANTGELFF

J: TRBJ1-1
size: .
V: TRBV19
D: TRBD1
DNA: TGTGCCAGTAGAAATCCGGGACAGGGGGCGACTGAAGCTTTCTTT
CDR3: CASRNPGQGATEAFF

J: TRBJ2-2
size: .
V: TRBV7-3
D: .
DNA: TGTGCCAGCAGCTTACACAGCCCTTCGAACACCGGGGAGCTGTTTTTT
CDR3: CASSLHSPSNTGELFF

J: TRBJ2-4
size: .
V: TRBV7-8
D: .
DNA: TGTGCCAGCAGCCAGAGTCAGAACATTCAGTACTTC
CDR3: CASSQSQNIQYF

J: TRBJ1-1
size: .
V: TRBV19
D: .
DNA: TGTGCCAGTAGCCCCTTTACGCTGAACACTGAAGCTTTCTTT
CDR3: CASSPFTLNTEAFF

J: TRBJ1-6
size: .
V: TRBV6-2/TRBV6-3
D: .
DNA: TGTGCCAGCAGTAGCGGTTGGACCCTCCACTTT
CDR3: CASSSGWTLHF

J: TRBJ1-5
size: .
V: TRBV4-1
D: .
DNA: TGCGCCAGCAGCCAAGCAGGGCCGAATCAGCCCCAGCATTTT
CDR3: CASSQAGPNQPQHF

J: TRBJ1-2
size: once
V: TRBV6-5
D: TRBD1
DNA: TGTGCCAGCAGTTACCAGGGGGGCTATGGCTACACCTTC
CDR3: CASSYQGGYGYTF

J: TRBJ2-1
size: .
V: TRBV27
D: .
DNA: TGTGCCAGCAGTCCCAGGGGCTCGGGGTACAATGAGCAGTTCTTC
CDR3: CASSPRGSGYNEQFF

J: TRBJ2-1
size: .
V: TRBV18
D: .
DNA: TGTGCCAGCTCACCGTCGTCGTTAGGAGGGGACAATGAGCAGTTCTTC
CDR3: CASSPSSLGGDNEQFF

J: TRBJ2-1
size: .
V: TRBV5-4
D: .
DNA: TGTGCCAGCAGCTTGCCCAGTTCTTCCTCCTACAATGAGCAGTTCTTC
CDR3: CASSLPSSSSYNEQFF

J: TRBJ1-4
size: .
V: TRBV18
D: TRBD1
DNA: TGTGCCAGCTCACCAGGACAGGGCGGGGCGGCTAATGAAAAACTGTTTTTT
CDR3: CASSPGQGGAANEKLFF

J: TRBJ1-3
size: .
V: TRBV3-1/TRBV3-2
D: TRBD1
DNA: TGTGCCAGCAGCCGAGGACAGGATTACACCATATATTTT
CDR3: CASSRGQDYTIYF

J: TRBJ2-1
size: .
V: TRBV9
D: .
DNA: TGTGCCAGCAGCGTGGGGCATGCCCTTGCCTACAATGAGCAGTTCTTC
CDR3: CASSVGHALAYNEQFF

J: TRBJ2-1
size: .
V: TRBV6-4
D: TRBD2
DNA: TGTGCCAGCAGTCCCGCGGGAGATGGCTCCTACAATGAGCAGTTCTTC
CDR3: CASSPAGDGSYNEQFF

J: TRBJ1-4
size: .
V: TRBV10-3
D: .
DNA: TGTGCCATCAGTAATAGAGGTGGAAGCGAACTGTTTTTT
CDR3: CAISNRGGSELFF

J: TRBJ1-4
size: .
V: TRBV11-2
D: .
DNA: TGTGCCAGCAGCCTTTTAAGAGATGAAAAACTGTTTTTT
CDR3: CASSLLRDEKLFF

J: TRBJ2-7
size: once
V: TRBV10-3
D: .
DNA: TGTGCCATCAGTGAGTCGTTAGCGTCCTACGAGCAGTACTTC
CDR3: CAISESLASYEQYF

J: TRBJ2-7
size: once
V: TRBV5-4
D: TRBD2
DNA: TGTGCCAGCAGCTCGGCGGGAGCTGCTTACGGGCAGTACTTC
CDR3: CASSSAGAAYGQYF

J: TRBJ1-1
size: .
V: TRBV7-8
D: .
DNA: TGTGCCAGCACCCTCTCAAGGAACACTGAAGCTTTCTTT
CDR3: CASTLSRNTEAFF

J: TRBJ2-5
size: .
V: TRBV7-8
D: .
DNA: TGTGCCAGCAGCTTAGGGGCGGTCGGGGAGACCCAGTACTTC
CDR3: CASSLGAVGETQYF

J: TRBJ1-1
size: .
V: TRBV19
D: .
DNA: TGTGCCAGTAGGCCGAACGGGGGTAGGGAAGCTTTCTTT
CDR3: CASRPNGGREAFF

J: TRBJ2-7
size: once
V: TRBV2
D: TRBD2
DNA: TGTGCCAGCAGTGACTCGGGGGGCGAGCAGTACTTC
CDR3: CASSDSGGEQYF

J: TRBJ2-3
size: .
V: TRBV18
D: .
DNA: TGTGCCAGCTCACCACTCCACGGCGAGCCGGGTACGCAGTATTTT
CDR3: CASSPLHGEPGTQYF

J: TRBJ2-1
size: .
V: TRBV6-2/TRBV6-3
D: .
DNA: TGTGCCAGCAGCGACTCCCTCGCCAGGGGGGGGGTCGGCCGGGTGAGGAATGAGCAGTTCTTC
CDR3: CASSDSLARGGVGRVRNEQFF

J: TRBJ1-2
size: .
V: TRBV5-4
D: .
DNA: TGTGCCAGCAGCTTTAACTGGGACTATGGCTACACCTTC
CDR3: CASSFNWDYGYTF

J: TRBJ1-2
size: .
V: TRBV7-8
D: .
DNA: TGTGCCAGCAGCTTAGTAGGGGTCAGCTATGGTGGCTACACCTTC
CDR3: CASSLVGVSYGGYTF

J: TRBJ2-5
size: .
V: TRBV7-2
D: .
DNA: TGTGCCAGCAGCCTCACTAGGGGGTGGGAGGAGACCCAGTACTTC
CDR3: CASSLTRGWEETQYF

J: TRBJ2-1
size: .
V: TRBV28
D: .
DNA: TGTGCCAGCAGAGGTTACAATGAGCAGTTCTTC
CDR3: CASRGYNEQFF

J: TRBJ1-1
size: .
V: TRBV7-9
D: .
DNA: TGTGCCAGCAGCCTAGATCTGGGGCCTGAAGCTTTCTTT
CDR3: CASSLDLGPEAFF

J: TRBJ2-2
size: .
V: TRBV6-1
D: TRBD2
DNA: TGTGCCAGCAGTGAACGGCAGGGAGGGCGCACCGGGGAGCTGTTTTTT
CDR3: CASSERQGGRTGELFF

J: TRBJ2-7
size: .
V: TRBV5-6
D: .
DNA: TGTGCCAGCAACCTGGGACGTTATGCTGAATTC
CDR3: CASNLGRYAEF

J: TRBJ2-5
size: .
V: TRBV20-1
D: .
DNA: TGCAGTCCCGCGAAGACCCAGTACTTC
CDR3: CSPAKTQYF

J: TRBJ1-5
size: .
V: TRBV28
D: .
DNA: TGTGCCAGCAGTTGGGGTTTTGACTATCAGCCCCAGCATTTT
CDR3: CASSWGFDYQPQHF

J: TRBJ2-2
size: .
V: TRBV19
D: .
DNA: TGTGCCACTGCGGAGGGGAGTCATAACACCGGGGAGCTGTTTTTT
CDR3: CATAEGSHNTGELFF

J: TRBJ2-7
size: .
V: TRBV6-5
D: .
DNA: TGTGCCAGCAGTTACTCGACAGGACTCTCCTACGAGCAGTACTTC
CDR3: CASSYSTGLSYEQYF

J: TRBJ1-1
size: .
V: TRBV19
D: .
DNA: TGTGCCAGTAGTCCCCAGGGTAGGGGGACTACTGAAGCTTTCTTT
CDR3: CASSPQGRGTTEAFF

J: TRBJ1-2
size: .
V: TRBV7-2
D: .
DNA: TGTGCCAGCAGCACAATCGGACCGGAACTCGGCTACACCTTC
CDR3: CASSTIGPELGYTF

J: TRBJ2-7
size: .
V: TRBV2
D: .
DNA: TGTGCCAGCAGTGTGTTCAAGTCCGCAGGGAACGAGCAGTACTTC
CDR3: CASSVFKSAGNEQYF

J: TRBJ2-6
size: .
V: TRBV4-3
D: .
DNA: TGCGCCAGCAGCCAAGATGGGAGCTCTGGGGCCAACGTCCTGACTTTC
CDR3: CASSQDGSSGANVLTF

J: TRBJ2-7
size: .
V: TRBV29-1
D: .
DNA: TGCAGCGTTGAATTAGGGACCCCCTACGAGCAGTACTTC
CDR3: CSVELGTPYEQYF

J: TRBJ2-4
size: .
V: TRBV2
D: .
DNA: TGTGCCAGCAGCGCGGTTAACATTCAGTACTTC
CDR3: CASSAVNIQYF

J: TRBJ1-6
size: .
V: TRBV5-8
D: .
DNA: TGTGCCAGCAGTCGAGAGGCCTTCTTAAATTCACCCCTCCACTTT
CDR3: CASSREAFLNSPLHF

J: TRBJ1-4
size: .
V: TRBV3-1/TRBV3-2
D: TRBD1
DNA: TGTGCCAGTACCCAAGGCGCAGGGGGCGCTGGTAATTGGAATGAAAAACTGTTTTTT
CDR3: CASTQGAGGAGNWNEKLFF

J: TRBJ2-1
size: .
V: TRBV7-9
D: TRBD2
DNA: TGTGCCAGCAGCCCGACTAGCGGGGGATTCTACAATGAGCAGTTCTTC
CDR3: CASSPTSGGFYNEQFF

J: TRBJ2-2
size: .
V: TRBV11-2
D: .
DNA: TGTGCCAGCAGCAGAACCGGGACAATGGGCACCGGGGAGCTGTTTTTT
CDR3: CASSRTGTMGTGELFF